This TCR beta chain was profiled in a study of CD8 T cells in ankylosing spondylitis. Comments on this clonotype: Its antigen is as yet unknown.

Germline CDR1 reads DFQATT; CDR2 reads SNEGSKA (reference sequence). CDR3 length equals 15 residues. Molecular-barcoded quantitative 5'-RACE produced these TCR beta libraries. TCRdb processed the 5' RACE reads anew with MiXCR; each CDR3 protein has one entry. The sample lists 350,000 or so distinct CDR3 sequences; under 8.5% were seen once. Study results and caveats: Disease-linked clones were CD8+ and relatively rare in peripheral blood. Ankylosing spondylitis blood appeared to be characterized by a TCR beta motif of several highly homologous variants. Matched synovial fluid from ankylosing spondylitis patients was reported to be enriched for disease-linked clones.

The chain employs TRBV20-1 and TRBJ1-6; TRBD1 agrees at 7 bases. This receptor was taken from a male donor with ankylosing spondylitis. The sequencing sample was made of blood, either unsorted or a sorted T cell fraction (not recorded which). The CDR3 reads CSAWDSITSNSPLHF. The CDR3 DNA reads TGCAGCGCCTGGGACAGTATTACATCTAATTCACCCCTCCACTTT.